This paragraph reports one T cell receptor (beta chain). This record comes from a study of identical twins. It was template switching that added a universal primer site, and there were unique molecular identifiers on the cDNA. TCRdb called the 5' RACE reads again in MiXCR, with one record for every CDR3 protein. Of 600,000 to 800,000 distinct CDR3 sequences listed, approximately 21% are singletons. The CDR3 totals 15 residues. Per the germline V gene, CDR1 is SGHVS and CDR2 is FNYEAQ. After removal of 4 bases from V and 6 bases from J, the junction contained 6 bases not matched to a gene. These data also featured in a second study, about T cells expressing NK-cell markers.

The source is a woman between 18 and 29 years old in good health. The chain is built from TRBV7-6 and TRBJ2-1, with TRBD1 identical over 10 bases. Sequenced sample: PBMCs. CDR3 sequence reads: CASSSRQGARNEQFF. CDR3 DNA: TGTGCCAGCAGCTCCCGACAGGGGGCGCGCAATGAGCAGTTCTTC.